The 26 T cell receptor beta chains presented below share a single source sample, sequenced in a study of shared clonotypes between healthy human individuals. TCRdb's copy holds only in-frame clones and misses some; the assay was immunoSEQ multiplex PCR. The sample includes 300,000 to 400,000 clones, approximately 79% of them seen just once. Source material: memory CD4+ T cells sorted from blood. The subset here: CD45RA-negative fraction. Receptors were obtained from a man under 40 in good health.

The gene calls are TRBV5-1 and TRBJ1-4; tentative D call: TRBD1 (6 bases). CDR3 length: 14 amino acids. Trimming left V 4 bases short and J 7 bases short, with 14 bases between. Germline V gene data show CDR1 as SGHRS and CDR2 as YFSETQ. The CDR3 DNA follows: TGCGCCAGCAGCACGGGCCCAGGGGCTGAAAAACTGTTTTTT. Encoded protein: CASSTGPGAEKLFF.

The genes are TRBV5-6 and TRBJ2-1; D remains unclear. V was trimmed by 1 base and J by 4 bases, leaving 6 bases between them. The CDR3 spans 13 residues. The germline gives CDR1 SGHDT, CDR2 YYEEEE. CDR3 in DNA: TGTGCCAGCAGCTTGACACCTTACAATGAGCAGTTCTTC. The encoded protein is CASSLTPYNEQFF.

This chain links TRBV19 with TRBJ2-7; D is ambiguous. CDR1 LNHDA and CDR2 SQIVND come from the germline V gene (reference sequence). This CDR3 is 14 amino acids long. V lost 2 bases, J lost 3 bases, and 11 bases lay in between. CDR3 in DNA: TGTGCCAGTAGTATAACGGATCCCAGCTACGAGCAGTACTTC. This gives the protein CASSITDPSYEQYF.

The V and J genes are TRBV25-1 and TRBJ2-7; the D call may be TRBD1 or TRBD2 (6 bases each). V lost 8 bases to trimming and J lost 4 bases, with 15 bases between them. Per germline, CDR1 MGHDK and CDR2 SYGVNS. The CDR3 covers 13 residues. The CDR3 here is CASSRTGRYEQYF. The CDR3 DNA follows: TGTGCCAGCTCCCGAACAGGGAGGTACGAGCAGTACTTC.

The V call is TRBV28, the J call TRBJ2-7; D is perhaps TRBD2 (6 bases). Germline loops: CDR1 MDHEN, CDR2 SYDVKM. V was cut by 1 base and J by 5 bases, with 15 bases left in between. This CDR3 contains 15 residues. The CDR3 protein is CASSLFGTGRNEQYF. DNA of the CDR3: TGTGCCAGCAGTTTATTTGGGACTGGCAGGAACGAGCAGTACTTC.

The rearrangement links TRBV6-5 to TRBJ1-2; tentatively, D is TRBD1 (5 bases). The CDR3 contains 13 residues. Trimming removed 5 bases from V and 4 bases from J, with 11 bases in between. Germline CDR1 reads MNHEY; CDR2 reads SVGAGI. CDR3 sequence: CASSIAGGYGYTF. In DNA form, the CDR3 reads TGTGCCAGCAGTATCGCCGGGGGCTATGGCTACACCTTC.

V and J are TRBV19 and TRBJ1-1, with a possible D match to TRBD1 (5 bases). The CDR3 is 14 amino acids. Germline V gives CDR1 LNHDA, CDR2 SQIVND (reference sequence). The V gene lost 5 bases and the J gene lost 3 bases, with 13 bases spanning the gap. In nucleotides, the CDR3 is TGTGCCAGTAGTTCACCGACAGTTTACACTGAAGCTTTCTTT. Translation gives CASSSPTVYTEAFF.

This CDR3 is CASSPTGGINEQFF. In nucleotides, the CDR3 is TGTGCCAGCTCACCAACCGGGGGGATCAATGAGCAGTTCTTC. V gene TRBV18 combines with J gene TRBJ2-1, with 7 bases identical to TRBD2. CDR1 is KGHSH and CDR2 is LQKENI in the germline V gene. CDR3 length equals 14 residues. V lost 2 bases to trimming and J lost 6 bases; unmatched junction nucleotides: 4.

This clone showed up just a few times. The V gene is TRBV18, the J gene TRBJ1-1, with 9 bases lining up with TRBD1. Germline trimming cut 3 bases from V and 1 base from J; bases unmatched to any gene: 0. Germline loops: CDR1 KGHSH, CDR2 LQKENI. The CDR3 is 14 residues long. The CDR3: CASSPTGGNTEAFF. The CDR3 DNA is TGTGCCAGCTCACCGACAGGGGGGAACACTGAAGCTTTCTTT.

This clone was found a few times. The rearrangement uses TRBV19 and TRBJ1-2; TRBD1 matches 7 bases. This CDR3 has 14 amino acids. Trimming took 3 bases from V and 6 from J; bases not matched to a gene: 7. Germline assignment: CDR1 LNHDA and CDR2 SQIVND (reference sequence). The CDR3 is CASSIEQGYNGYTF. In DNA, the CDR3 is TGTGCCAGTAGTATCGAACAGGGGTATAATGGCTACACCTTC.

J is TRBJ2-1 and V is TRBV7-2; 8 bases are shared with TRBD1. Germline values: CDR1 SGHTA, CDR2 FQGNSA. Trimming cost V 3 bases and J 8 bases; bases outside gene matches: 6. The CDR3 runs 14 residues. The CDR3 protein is CASSFDRGLDEQFF. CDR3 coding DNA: TGTGCCAGCAGCTTTGACAGGGGTCTAGATGAGCAGTTCTTC.

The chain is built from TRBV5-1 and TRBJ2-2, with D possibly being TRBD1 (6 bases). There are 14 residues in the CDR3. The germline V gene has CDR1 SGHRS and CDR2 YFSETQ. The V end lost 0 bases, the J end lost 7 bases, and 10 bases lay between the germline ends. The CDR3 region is CASSLGQVDGELFF. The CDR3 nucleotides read TGCGCCAGCAGCTTGGGACAGGTTGACGGGGAGCTGTTTTTT.

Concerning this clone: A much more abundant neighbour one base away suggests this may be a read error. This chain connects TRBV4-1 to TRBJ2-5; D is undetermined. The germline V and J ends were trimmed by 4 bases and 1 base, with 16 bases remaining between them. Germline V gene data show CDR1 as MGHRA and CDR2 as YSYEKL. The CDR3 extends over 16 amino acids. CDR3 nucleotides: TGCGCCAGCAGCCGCAGCCACCTCAAATTCCAAGAGACCCAGTACTTC. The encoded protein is CASSRSHLKFQETQYF.

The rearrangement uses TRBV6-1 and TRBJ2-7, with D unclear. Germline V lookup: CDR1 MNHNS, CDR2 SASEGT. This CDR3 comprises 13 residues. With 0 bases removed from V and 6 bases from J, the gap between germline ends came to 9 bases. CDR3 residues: CASSEAHGREQYF. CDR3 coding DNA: TGTGCCAGCAGTGAAGCGCACGGGCGCGAGCAGTACTTC.

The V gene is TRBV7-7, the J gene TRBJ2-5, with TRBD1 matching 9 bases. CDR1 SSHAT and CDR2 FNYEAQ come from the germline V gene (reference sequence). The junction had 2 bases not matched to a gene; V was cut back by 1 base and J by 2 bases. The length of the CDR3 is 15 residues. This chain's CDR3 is CASSLGTGVQETQYF. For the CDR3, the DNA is TGTGCCAGCAGCTTAGGGACAGGGGTGCAAGAGACCCAGTACTTC.

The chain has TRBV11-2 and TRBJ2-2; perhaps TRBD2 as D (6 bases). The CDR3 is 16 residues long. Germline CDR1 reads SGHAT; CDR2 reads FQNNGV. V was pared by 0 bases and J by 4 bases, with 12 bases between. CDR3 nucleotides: TGTGCCAGCAGCTTAGATTTGCGGGGCTTCACCGGGGAGCTGTTTTTT. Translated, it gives CASSLDLRGFTGELFF.

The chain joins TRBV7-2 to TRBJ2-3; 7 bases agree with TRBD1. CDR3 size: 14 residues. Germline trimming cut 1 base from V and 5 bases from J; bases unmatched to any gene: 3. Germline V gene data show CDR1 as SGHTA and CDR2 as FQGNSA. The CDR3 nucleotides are TGTGCCAGCAGCTTAGAACAGGGGATAGATACGCAGTATTTT. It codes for CASSLEQGIDTQYF.

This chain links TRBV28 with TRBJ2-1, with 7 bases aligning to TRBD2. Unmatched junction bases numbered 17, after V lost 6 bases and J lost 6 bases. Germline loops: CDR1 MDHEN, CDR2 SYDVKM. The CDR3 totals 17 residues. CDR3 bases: TGTGCCAGCAGCTCCCAGAAGTTCCTAGCGGACATCAATGAGCAGTTCTTC. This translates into CASSSQKFLADINEQFF.

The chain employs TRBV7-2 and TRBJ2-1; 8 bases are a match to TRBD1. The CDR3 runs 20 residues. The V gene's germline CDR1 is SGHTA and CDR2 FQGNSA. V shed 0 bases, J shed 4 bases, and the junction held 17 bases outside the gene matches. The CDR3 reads CASSLALTDRVPYGYNEQFF. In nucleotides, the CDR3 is TGTGCCAGCAGCTTAGCGCTAACGGACAGGGTTCCGTATGGATACAATGAGCAGTTCTTC.

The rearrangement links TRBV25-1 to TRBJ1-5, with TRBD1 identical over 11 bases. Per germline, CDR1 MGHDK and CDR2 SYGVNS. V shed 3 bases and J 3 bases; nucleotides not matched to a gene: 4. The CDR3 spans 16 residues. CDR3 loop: CASSDQGQGDNQPQHF. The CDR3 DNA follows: TGTGCCAGCAGTGACCAGGGACAGGGGGACAATCAGCCCCAGCATTTT.

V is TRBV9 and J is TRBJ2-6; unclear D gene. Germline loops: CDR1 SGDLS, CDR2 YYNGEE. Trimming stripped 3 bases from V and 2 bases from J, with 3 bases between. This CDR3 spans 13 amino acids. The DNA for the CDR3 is TGTGCCAGCAGCGGAACTGGGGCCAACGTCCTGACTTTC. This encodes CASSGTGANVLTF.

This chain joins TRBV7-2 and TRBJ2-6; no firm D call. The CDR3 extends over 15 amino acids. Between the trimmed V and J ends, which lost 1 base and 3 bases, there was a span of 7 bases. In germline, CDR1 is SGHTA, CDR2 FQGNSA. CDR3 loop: CASSLVTGGANVLTF. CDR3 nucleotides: TGTGCCAGCAGCTTAGTAACTGGTGGGGCCAACGTCCTGACTTTC.

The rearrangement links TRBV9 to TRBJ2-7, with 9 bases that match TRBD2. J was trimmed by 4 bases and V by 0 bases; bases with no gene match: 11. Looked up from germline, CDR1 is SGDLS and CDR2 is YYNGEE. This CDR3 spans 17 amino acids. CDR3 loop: CASSVGGAGGTLYEQYF. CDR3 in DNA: TGTGCCAGCAGCGTAGGGGGAGCGGGAGGTACACTTTACGAGCAGTACTTC.

This chain's CDR3 is CASSVADGGYGYTF. CDR3 nucleotide sequence: TGTGCCAGCAGCGTAGCTGACGGTGGCTATGGCTACACCTTC. The chain uses TRBV9 and TRBJ1-2; D remains ambiguous. V lost 0 bases, J lost 4 bases, and 10 bases lay in between. The CDR3 totals 14 residues. Looked up from germline, CDR1 is SGDLS and CDR2 is YYNGEE.

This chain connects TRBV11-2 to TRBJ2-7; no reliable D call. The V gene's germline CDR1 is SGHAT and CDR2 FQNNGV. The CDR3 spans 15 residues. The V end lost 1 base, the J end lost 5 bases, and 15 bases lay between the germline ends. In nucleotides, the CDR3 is TGTGCCAGCAGCTTAGCTCCAATCCGGGCCCACGAGCAGTACTTC. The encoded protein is CASSLAPIRAHEQYF.

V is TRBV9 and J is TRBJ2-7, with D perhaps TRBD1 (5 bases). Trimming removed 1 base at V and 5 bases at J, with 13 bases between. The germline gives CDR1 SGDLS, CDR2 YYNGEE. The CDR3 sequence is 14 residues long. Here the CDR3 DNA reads TGTGCCAGCAGCGTACGCGGACAAGGCGACGAGCAGTACTTC. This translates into CASSVRGQGDEQYF.